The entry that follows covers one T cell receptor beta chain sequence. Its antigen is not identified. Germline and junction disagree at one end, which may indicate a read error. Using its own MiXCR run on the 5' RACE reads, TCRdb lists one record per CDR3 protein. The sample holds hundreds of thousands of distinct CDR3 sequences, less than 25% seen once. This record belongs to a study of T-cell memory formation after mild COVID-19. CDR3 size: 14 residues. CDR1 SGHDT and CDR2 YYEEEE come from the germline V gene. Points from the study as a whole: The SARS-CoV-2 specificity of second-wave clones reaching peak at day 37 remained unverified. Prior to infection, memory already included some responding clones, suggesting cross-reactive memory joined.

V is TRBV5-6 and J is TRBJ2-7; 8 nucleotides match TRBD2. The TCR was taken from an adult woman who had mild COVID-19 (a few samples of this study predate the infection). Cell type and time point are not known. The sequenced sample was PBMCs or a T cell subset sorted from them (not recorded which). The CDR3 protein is CDSSLTSETYEQYF. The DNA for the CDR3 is TGTGACAGCAGCTTGACTAGCGAGACCTACGAGCAGTACTTC.